These T cell receptor beta chains were read from a single sample in a study of control samples from healthy donors and cancer patients. Profiling relied on immunoSEQ multiplex PCR, and the TCRdb table lists in-frame clones only, not all of them. This table holds about 80,000 clones, about nine tenths found once. The sample consisted of blood. These receptors all stem from a man aged 45 to 65 in good health. Each CDR3 is given with its conserved first and last residue. Fields, in order: CDR3 DNA, CDR3 protein, D gene, V gene, clone size, J gene. D genes are given only for firm matches. Where a row states a size, it is once, few, many or the class of an expanded clone; other rows omit it.

CDR3nt: TGTGCCAGCAGCTTTGGGCCTGCGAACACCGGGGAGCTGTTTTTT
CDR3aa: CASSFGPANTGELFF
d_gene: .
v_gene: TRBV11-3
abundance: .
j_gene: TRBJ2-2

CDR3nt: TGCGCCAGCAGCTTGAGGCAGGGGGCCTACGAGCAGTACTTC
CDR3aa: CASSLRQGAYEQYF
d_gene: TRBD1
v_gene: TRBV5-1
abundance: once
j_gene: TRBJ2-7

CDR3nt: TGTGCCAGCAGTCGGACGTCTGCAACTAATGAAAAACTGTTTTTT
CDR3aa: CASSRTSATNEKLFF
d_gene: .
v_gene: TRBV7-6
abundance: .
j_gene: TRBJ1-4

CDR3nt: TGTGCCAGCAGCCGCCTCACTAGCGGGGGGGCCACCTACAATGAGCAGTTCTTC
CDR3aa: CASSRLTSGGATYNEQFF
d_gene: TRBD2
v_gene: TRBV7-2
abundance: few
j_gene: TRBJ2-1

CDR3nt: TGTGCCAGCAGTTTTCACGAGCAGTACTTC
CDR3aa: CASSFHEQYF
d_gene: .
v_gene: TRBV12-3/TRBV12-4
abundance: .
j_gene: TRBJ2-7

CDR3nt: TGTGCCAGCAGTTACCGGGACACCGATAATTCACCCCTCCACTTT
CDR3aa: CASSYRDTDNSPLHF
d_gene: .
v_gene: TRBV6-5
abundance: .
j_gene: TRBJ1-6

CDR3nt: TGTGCCAGCAGTTACTCGGGACAGTCCACCTACGAGCAGTACTTC
CDR3aa: CASSYSGQSTYEQYF
d_gene: TRBD1
v_gene: TRBV6-5
abundance: .
j_gene: TRBJ2-7

CDR3nt: TGCGCCAGCAGCCAAACAGGGGAGGGCTTCTATGGCTACACCTTC
CDR3aa: CASSQTGEGFYGYTF
d_gene: TRBD1
v_gene: TRBV5-1
abundance: .
j_gene: TRBJ1-2

CDR3nt: TGTGCCAGCAGCCAAGATCGGGTCACAGATACGCAGTATTTT
CDR3aa: CASSQDRVTDTQYF
d_gene: .
v_gene: TRBV3-1/TRBV3-2
abundance: .
j_gene: TRBJ2-3

CDR3nt: TGTGCCAGCAGCACGGGCCTTCTAGGGACCCAGTACTTC
CDR3aa: CASSTGLLGTQYF
d_gene: .
v_gene: TRBV11-2
abundance: .
j_gene: TRBJ2-5

CDR3nt: TGTGCCAGCAGCCAAGATCCCGTAGGGATTAGTGAAGCTTTCTTT
CDR3aa: CASSQDPVGISEAFF
d_gene: .
v_gene: TRBV4-2
abundance: .
j_gene: TRBJ1-1

CDR3nt: TGTGCCTGGAGTGTTTCTACGAACACTGAAGCTTTCTTT
CDR3aa: CAWSVSTNTEAFF
d_gene: .
v_gene: TRBV30
abundance: .
j_gene: TRBJ1-1

CDR3nt: TGTGCCAGCAGCATCGAGACAGGGAAGGCTGAAGCTTTCTTT
CDR3aa: CASSIETGKAEAFF
d_gene: TRBD1
v_gene: TRBV5-4
abundance: once
j_gene: TRBJ1-1

CDR3nt: TGTGCCAGCACCCCCCAAAGGGGTGGACAGCCCCAGCATTTT
CDR3aa: CASTPQRGGQPQHF
d_gene: .
v_gene: TRBV6-5
abundance: .
j_gene: TRBJ1-5

CDR3nt: TGTGCCAGCAGTTACTCCGGTCCGGGAAACACCATATATTTT
CDR3aa: CASSYSGPGNTIYF
d_gene: .
v_gene: TRBV6-5
abundance: .
j_gene: TRBJ1-3

CDR3nt: TGTGCCAGCAGCTCAGGGCGGGGATCGGTTGAGCAGTTCTTC
CDR3aa: CASSSGRGSVEQFF
d_gene: .
v_gene: TRBV3-1/TRBV3-2
abundance: .
j_gene: TRBJ2-1

CDR3nt: TGTGCCAGCAGCCAAGAAGTGGGACAGTACAATGAGCAGTTCTTC
CDR3aa: CASSQEVGQYNEQFF
d_gene: TRBD1
v_gene: TRBV3-1/TRBV3-2
abundance: once
j_gene: TRBJ2-1

CDR3nt: TGTGCCAGCAGTTTTGGGGCCACTGAAGCTTTCTTT
CDR3aa: CASSFGATEAFF
d_gene: .
v_gene: TRBV12-3/TRBV12-4
abundance: .
j_gene: TRBJ1-1

CDR3nt: TGTGCCAGCAGCTTAGGAGGAGGATATAGACCCCTCCACTTT
CDR3aa: CASSLGGGYRPLHF
d_gene: .
v_gene: TRBV11-1
abundance: .
j_gene: TRBJ1-6

CDR3nt: TGTGCCAGCAGTGGTACAGGACAGGGTCAGATTTATGGCTACACCTTC
CDR3aa: CASSGTGQGQIYGYTF
d_gene: TRBD1
v_gene: TRBV2
abundance: .
j_gene: TRBJ1-2

CDR3nt: TGTGCCACCAGAGGGGACCGGTGGGACACTGAAGCTTTCTTT
CDR3aa: CATRGDRWDTEAFF
d_gene: .
v_gene: TRBV27
abundance: .
j_gene: TRBJ1-1

CDR3nt: TGTGCCAGTAGTCCGCGGACAGGGGCAGCTTTCTTT
CDR3aa: CASSPRTGAAFF
d_gene: TRBD1
v_gene: TRBV19
abundance: .
j_gene: TRBJ1-1

CDR3nt: TGTGCCAGCAGTGAGGACACCGGCCCTAACTATGGCTACACCTTC
CDR3aa: CASSEDTGPNYGYTF
d_gene: .
v_gene: TRBV6-1
abundance: .
j_gene: TRBJ1-2